This T cell receptor beta chain is drawn from a study of OX40 agonist ivuxolimab in advanced cancers. Clones were sequenced by immunoSEQ multiplex PCR, and TCRdb holds only the in-frame ones, with some missing. This sample carries about 82,000 clones, approximately 90% of them seen once, and the ten largest clones take around 7.4%. This CDR3 comprises 14 residues. The germline gives CDR1 MNHEY, CDR2 SVGAGI. The V gene lost 7 bases and the J gene lost 7 bases, with 14 bases spanning the gap. The source material was CD4+ or CD8+ T cells sorted from blood, sampled in a trial of the OX40 agonist ivuxolimab. The receptor comes from an adult with an advanced solid tumor such as melanoma, head and neck, liver or kidney cancer. The V gene is TRBV6-5, the J gene TRBJ1-6; possibly TRBD1 for D (6 bases). CDR3 DNA sequence: TGTGCCAGCACCTTGACAGGAGGCAATTCACCCCTCCACTTT. This sequence encodes CASTLTGGNSPLHF.